The 17 T cell receptor beta chains below were found in one sample sequenced in a study of cytomegalovirus exposure and HLA in healthy donors. PCR used 60 Vbeta primers and 13 Jbeta primers. Method: immunoSEQ multiplex PCR; TCRdb's copy keeps in-frame clones and lacks some. The listing records just over 150,000 clones. Sequencing used PBMCs. These receptors were taken from a woman in her fifties or sixties in good health and CMV-seronegative.

This chain joins TRBV5-1 and TRBJ1-1, with TRBD1 identical over 12 bases. The germline V gene encodes CDR1 SGHRS and CDR2 YFSETQ. After removal of 1 base from V and 2 bases from J, the junction contained 15 bases not matched to a gene. The length of the CDR3 is 20 residues. The CDR3 region is CASSLYVSRGQGAPNTEAFF. In DNA, the CDR3 is TGCGCCAGCAGCTTGTATGTGTCCAGGGGACAGGGGGCGCCCAACACTGAAGCTTTCTTT.

V and J are TRBV19 and TRBJ2-5; TRBD1 might be the D (6 bases). This CDR3 has 14 residues. The germline V and J ends were trimmed by 6 bases and 1 base, with 12 bases remaining between them. Germline V gene sequence: CDR1 LNHDA, CDR2 SQIVND (reference sequence). CDR3 residues: CASSRNRVQETQYF. The CDR3, as DNA: TGTGCCAGTAGCCGTAACAGGGTCCAAGAGACCCAGTACTTC.

J is TRBJ2-2 and V is TRBV5-4, with D perhaps matching TRBD1 (6 bases). The germline V gene encodes CDR1 SGHNT and CDR2 YYREEE (reference sequence). The CDR3 loop spans 14 amino acids. Between the trimmed V and J ends, which lost 5 bases and 0 bases, there was a span of 8 bases. CDR3 nucleotides: TGTGCCAGCAGTCCAGGGGCGAACACCGGGGAGCTGTTTTTT. Its protein is CASSPGANTGELFF.

J is TRBJ2-7 and V is TRBV21-1; TRBD2, the table's D call, was not compared with the DNA. TRBV21-1 corresponds to a pseudogene. The CDR3 consists of 19 residues. CDR3 bases: TGTGCCAGCAGCCCCCCCCGGCGGGCGCGGTATTACAGCTCCTACGAGCAGTACTTC. Translating gives CASSPPRRARYYSSYEQYF.

The CDR3 DNA is TGTGCCATCAGGGGACTAGCGGGGACTTACAATGAGCAGTTCTTC. This codes for CAIRGLAGTYNEQFF. The chain is built from TRBV10-3 and TRBJ2-1, with 13 bases matching TRBD2. In germline, CDR1 is ENHRY, CDR2 SYGVKD. The V gene end was trimmed by 6 bases and the J gene end by 4 bases; junction bases not matched to a gene: 3. This CDR3 is built from 15 residues.

The V call is TRBV18, the J call TRBJ2-1; the match to TRBD1 covers 7 bases. CDR3 length equals 13 residues. The V and J ends lost 5 bases and 4 bases, in that order; junction bases with no gene match: 2. Germline V CDR1 and CDR2: KGHSH, LQKENI. DNA for the CDR3: TGTGCCAGCTCATCGGGACAGTACAATGAGCAGTTCTTC. The encoded protein is CASSSGQYNEQFF.

The chain combines TRBV6-5 with TRBJ1-5; D is unresolved. This CDR3 has 15 residues. Trimming removed 0 bases from V and 5 bases from J, with 11 bases in between. Germline V gives CDR1 MNHEY, CDR2 SVGAGI. CDR3 nucleotides: TGTGCCAGCAGTTACTCGAGGGTTGGGGATCAGCCCCAGCATTTT. This gives the protein CASSYSRVGDQPQHF.

The rearrangement links TRBV14 to TRBJ2-7, with D unclear. V lost 0 bases, J lost 3 bases, and 6 bases lay in between. The CDR3 spans 13 residues. CDR1 SGHDN and CDR2 FVKESK come from the germline V gene. Here the CDR3 DNA reads TGTGCCAGCAGCCAAGACAGCGTCTACGAGCAGTACTTC. The encoded protein is CASSQDSVYEQYF.

This sequence joins TRBV27 and TRBJ1-4, with 7 bases that match TRBD1. CDR1 and CDR2 from the germline V gene are MNHEY and SMNVEV (reference sequence). The CDR3 totals 14 residues. V lost 2 bases, J lost 3 bases, and 0 bases stayed unmatched. The CDR3 region is CASSLGTANEKLFF. Here the CDR3 DNA reads TGTGCCAGCAGTTTAGGGACAGCTAATGAAAAACTGTTTTTT.

This chain uses TRBV2 with TRBJ1-1; TRBD1 agrees at 9 bases. The CDR3 is 15 residues long. Germline V CDR1 and CDR2: SNHLY, FYNNEI. The J segment lost 4 bases and the V segment lost 8 bases, leaving 11 bases of the junction unmatched. The CDR3 sequence is CASVDRGPESTEAFF. Written as DNA, the CDR3 is TGTGCCAGCGTGGACAGGGGACCCGAAAGCACTGAAGCTTTCTTT. The full variable domain, rest sourced from reference TRBV2 and TRBJ1-1, is EPEVTQTPSHQVTQMGQEVILRCVPISNHLYFYWYRQILGQKVEFLVSFYNNEISEKSEIFDDQFSVERPDGSNFTLKIRSTKLEDSAMYFCASVDRGPESTEAFFGQGTRLTVV.

This chain uses TRBV19 with TRBJ1-2; 7 bases are a match to TRBD1. The CDR3 contains 13 residues. The junction had 8 bases not matched to a gene; V was cut back by 9 bases and J by 4 bases. Germline V gene data show CDR1 as LNHDA and CDR2 as SQIVND (reference sequence). CDR3 loop: CASLRQGFYGYTF. DNA of the CDR3: TGTGCCAGCCTGCGACAGGGCTTCTATGGCTACACCTTC.

This chain connects TRBV5-1 to TRBJ2-3, with 7 nucleotides matching TRBD1. This CDR3 contains 14 residues. Trimming at V came to 3 bases and at J to 2 bases, leaving 3 bases not matched to a gene. Looked up from germline, CDR1 is SGHRS and CDR2 is YFSETQ. The CDR3 nucleotides read TGCGCCAGCAGCTATGGACAGGCCACAGATACGCAGTATTTT. It translates to CASSYGQATDTQYF.

The gene calls are TRBV5-6 and TRBJ1-1, with 10 nucleotides matching TRBD1. This CDR3 spans 15 amino acids. Germline loops: CDR1 SGHDT, CDR2 YYEEEE. V lost 3 bases, J lost 5 bases, and 7 bases stayed unmatched. CDR3 amino acids: CASSWGTGVDTEAFF. DNA of the CDR3: TGTGCCAGCAGCTGGGGGACAGGGGTCGATACTGAAGCTTTCTTT. The full variable domain, in which reference TRBV5-6 and TRBJ1-1 provide the parts outside the CDR3, is DAGVTQSPTHLIKTRGQQVTLRCSPKSGHDTVSWYQQALGQGPQFIFQYYEEEERQRGNFPDRFSGHQFPNYSSELNVNALLLGDSALYLCASSWGTGVDTEAFFGQGTRLTVV.

The chain links TRBV30 to TRBJ1-1; D is unresolved. The CDR3 has 12 amino acids. The germline V and J ends were trimmed by 2 bases and 6 bases, with 10 bases remaining between them. Germline V lookup: CDR1 GTSNPN, CDR2 SVGIG (reference sequence). CDR3 amino acids: CAWSPSLAEAFF. As DNA, the CDR3 is TGTGCCTGGAGTCCCTCCCTCGCTGAAGCTTTCTTT.

The gene calls are TRBV2 and TRBJ1-1; no clear D gene. Looked up from germline, CDR1 is SNHLY and CDR2 is FYNNEI. The CDR3 is made up of 15 amino acids. V was trimmed by 2 bases and J by 0 bases, leaving 10 bases between them. This CDR3 is CASSEFGPLNTEAFF. Here the CDR3 DNA reads TGTGCCAGCAGTGAATTTGGCCCCCTGAACACTGAAGCTTTCTTT.

The rearrangement uses TRBV5-1 and TRBJ1-1; a weak D match, TRBD1 (6 bases). The CDR3 contains 14 residues. V lost 0 bases and J 5 bases, leaving 11 bases between the germline ends. Looked up from germline, CDR1 is SGHRS and CDR2 is YFSETQ. The CDR3 loop reads CASSLAVRGTEAFF. The CDR3, as DNA: TGCGCCAGCAGCTTGGCAGTTAGGGGGACTGAAGCTTTCTTT. Complete variable domain (other parts from reference TRBV5-1 and TRBJ1-1): KAGVTQTPRYLIKTRGQQVTLSCSPISGHRSVSWYQQTPGQGLQFLFEYFSETQRNKGNFPGRFSGRQFSNSRSEMNVSTLELGDSALYLCASSLAVRGTEAFFGQGTRLTVV.

The gene calls are TRBV11-1 and TRBJ2-3, with no clear D. Germline V gene lookup returns CDR1 SGHAT and CDR2 FQDESV (reference sequence). The CDR3 has 14 residues. Trimming removed 5 bases at V and 4 bases at J, with 13 bases between. The CDR3 nucleotides are TGTGCCAGCAGCCAATCACTACCCCCAGATACGCAGTATTTT. Its protein product is CASSQSLPPDTQYF.